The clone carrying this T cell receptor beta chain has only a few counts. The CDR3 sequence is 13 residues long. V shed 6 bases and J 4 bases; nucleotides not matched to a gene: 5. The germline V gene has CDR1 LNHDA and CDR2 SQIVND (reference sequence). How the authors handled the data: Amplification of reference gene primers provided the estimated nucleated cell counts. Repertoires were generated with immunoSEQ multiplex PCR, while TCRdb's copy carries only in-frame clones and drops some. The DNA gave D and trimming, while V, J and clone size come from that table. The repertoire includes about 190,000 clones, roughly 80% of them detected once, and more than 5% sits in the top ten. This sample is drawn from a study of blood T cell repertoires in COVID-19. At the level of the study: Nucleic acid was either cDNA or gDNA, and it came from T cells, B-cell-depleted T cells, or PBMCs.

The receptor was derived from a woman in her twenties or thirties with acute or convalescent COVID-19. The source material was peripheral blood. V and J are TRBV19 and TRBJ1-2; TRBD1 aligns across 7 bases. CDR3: CASSPTGAYGYTF. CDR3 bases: TGTGCCAGTAGCCCAACAGGGGCCTATGGCTACACCTTC.